What follows are 2 T cell receptor beta chains derived from one specimen sequenced in a study of blood T cell repertoires in COVID-19 (dated by TCRdb to 2018 to 2020). The library relied on the immunoSEQ multiplex PCR assay. Sourced from immuneACCESS, this table was stored by TCRdb with only in-frame sequences that have V and J called. A share of the clones is absent; for the studies checked, an unresolved V gene accounts for under half, and the remainder has no known explanation. This sample gives 30,000 to 40,000 clones in total; about nine tenths of them show up just once. Under 2.5% of the sample belongs to the ten largest clones. The sample taken for sequencing was peripheral blood. The receptors were sampled from a man aged 50 to 59 with active COVID-19.

CDR3 DNA sequence: TGTGCCAGCAGCGCCAACCAAGAGACCCAGTACTTC. Protein sequence: CASSANQETQYF. This chain joins TRBV9 and TRBJ2-5; D is uncertain. The CDR3 has 12 residues. The V end was cut by 3 bases, the J end by 0 bases, with 3 bases between. The germline gives CDR1 SGDLS, CDR2 YYNGEE.

The gene calls are TRBV15 and TRBJ2-5, with D possibly being TRBD2 (7 bases). The CDR3 length is 14 residues. Trimming left V 9 bases short and J 5 bases short, with 19 bases between. The germline V gene encodes CDR1 LNHNV and CDR2 YYDKDF (reference sequence). The CDR3 DNA sequence: TGTGCCACAGAAAGGGGGGGCCGTAGGGAGACCCAGTACTTC. Its translation: CATERGGRRETQYF.